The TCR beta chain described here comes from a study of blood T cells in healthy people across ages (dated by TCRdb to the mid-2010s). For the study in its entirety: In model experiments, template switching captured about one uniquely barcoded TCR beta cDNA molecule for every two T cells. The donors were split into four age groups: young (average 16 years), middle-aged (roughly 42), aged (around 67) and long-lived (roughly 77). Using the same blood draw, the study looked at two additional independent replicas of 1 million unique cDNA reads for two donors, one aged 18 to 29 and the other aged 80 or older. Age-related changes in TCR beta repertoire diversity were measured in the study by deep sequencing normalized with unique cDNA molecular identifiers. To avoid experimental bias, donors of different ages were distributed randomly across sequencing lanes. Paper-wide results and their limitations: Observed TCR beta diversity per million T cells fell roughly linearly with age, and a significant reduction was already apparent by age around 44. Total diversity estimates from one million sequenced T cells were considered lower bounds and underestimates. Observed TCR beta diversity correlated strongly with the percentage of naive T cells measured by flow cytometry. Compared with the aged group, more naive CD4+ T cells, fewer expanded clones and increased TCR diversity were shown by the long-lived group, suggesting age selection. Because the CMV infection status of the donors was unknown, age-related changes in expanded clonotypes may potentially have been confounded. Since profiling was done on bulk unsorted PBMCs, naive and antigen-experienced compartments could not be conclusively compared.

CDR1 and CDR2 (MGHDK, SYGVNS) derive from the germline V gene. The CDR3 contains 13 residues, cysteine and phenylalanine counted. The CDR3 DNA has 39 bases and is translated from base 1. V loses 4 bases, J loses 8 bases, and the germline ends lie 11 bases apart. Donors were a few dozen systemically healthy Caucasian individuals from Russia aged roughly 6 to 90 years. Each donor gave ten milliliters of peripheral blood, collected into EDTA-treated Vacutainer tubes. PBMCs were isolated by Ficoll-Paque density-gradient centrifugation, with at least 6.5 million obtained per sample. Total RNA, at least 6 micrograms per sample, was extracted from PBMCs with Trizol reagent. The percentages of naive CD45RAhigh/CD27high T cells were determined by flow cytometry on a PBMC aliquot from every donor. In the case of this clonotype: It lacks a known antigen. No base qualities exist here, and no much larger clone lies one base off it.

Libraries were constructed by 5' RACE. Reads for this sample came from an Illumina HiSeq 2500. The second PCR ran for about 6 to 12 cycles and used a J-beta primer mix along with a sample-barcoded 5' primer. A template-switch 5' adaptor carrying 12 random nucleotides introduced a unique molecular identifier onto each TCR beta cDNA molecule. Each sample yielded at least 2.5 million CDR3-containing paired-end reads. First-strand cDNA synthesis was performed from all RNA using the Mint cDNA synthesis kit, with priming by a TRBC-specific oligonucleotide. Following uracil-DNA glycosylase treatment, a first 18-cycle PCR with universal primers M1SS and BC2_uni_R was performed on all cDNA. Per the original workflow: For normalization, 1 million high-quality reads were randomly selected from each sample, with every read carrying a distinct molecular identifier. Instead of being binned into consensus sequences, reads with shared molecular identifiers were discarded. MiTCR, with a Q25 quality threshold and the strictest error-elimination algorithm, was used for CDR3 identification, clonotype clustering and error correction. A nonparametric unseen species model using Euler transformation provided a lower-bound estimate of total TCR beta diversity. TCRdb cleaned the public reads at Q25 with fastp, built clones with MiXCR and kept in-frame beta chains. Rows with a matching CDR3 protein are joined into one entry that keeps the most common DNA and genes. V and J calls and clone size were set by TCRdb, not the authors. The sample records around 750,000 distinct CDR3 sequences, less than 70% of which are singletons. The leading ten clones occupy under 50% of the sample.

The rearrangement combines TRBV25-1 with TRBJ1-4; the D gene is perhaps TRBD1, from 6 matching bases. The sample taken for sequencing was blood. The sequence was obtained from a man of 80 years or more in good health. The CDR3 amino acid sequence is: CASSALGGEKLFF. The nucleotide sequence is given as TGTGCCAGCAGTGCACTAGGGGGGGAAAAACTGTTTTTT.